This TCR beta chain is drawn from a study of CD8 T cells in Susac syndrome. RNA, at about 0.5 to 1 ug, was reverse transcribed with random hexamers. Multiplex immunoSEQ PCR targeted 54 Vbeta and 13 Jbeta TCR beta segments. In TCRdb, the immunoSEQ multiplex PCR reads were re-called with MiXCR into one record per CDR3 protein. In the table there are around 80,000 distinct CDR3 sequences, over 85% of which are singletons. The diagnostic criteria were recently defined, and patients with Susac syndrome met them for definite or probable disease. TEMRA cells underwent FACS enrichment and CD8+ and CD4+ T cells underwent negative isolation. The germline V gene has CDR1 SGHNT and CDR2 YYREEE (reference sequence). This CDR3 has 13 amino acids. Trimming left V 7 bases short and J 0 bases short, with 11 bases between. To note about this clonotype: Its antigen is currently unknown.

Regarding the study as a whole: In total CD8+ repertoires, sixteen Susac-specific public clones were found, and CD8+ TEMRA repertoires had 4 to 6.

The sequenced sample consisted of CD8+ T cells from PBMCs. The V and J genes are TRBV5-4 and TRBJ2-7; a possible D gene is TRBD2 (6 bases). The sequence derives from a human donor with Susac syndrome. The CDR3 protein is CASGLGGSYEQYF. The CDR3 bases are TGTGCCAGCGGGTTGGGGGGCTCCTACGAGCAGTACTTC. Full variable domain (missing parts from reference TRBV5-4 and TRBJ2-7): ETGVTQSPTHLIKTRGQQVTLRCSSQSGHNTVSWYQQALGQGPQFIFQYYREEENGRGNFPPRFSGLQFPNYSSELNVNALELDDSALYLCASGLGGSYEQYFGPGTRLTVT.